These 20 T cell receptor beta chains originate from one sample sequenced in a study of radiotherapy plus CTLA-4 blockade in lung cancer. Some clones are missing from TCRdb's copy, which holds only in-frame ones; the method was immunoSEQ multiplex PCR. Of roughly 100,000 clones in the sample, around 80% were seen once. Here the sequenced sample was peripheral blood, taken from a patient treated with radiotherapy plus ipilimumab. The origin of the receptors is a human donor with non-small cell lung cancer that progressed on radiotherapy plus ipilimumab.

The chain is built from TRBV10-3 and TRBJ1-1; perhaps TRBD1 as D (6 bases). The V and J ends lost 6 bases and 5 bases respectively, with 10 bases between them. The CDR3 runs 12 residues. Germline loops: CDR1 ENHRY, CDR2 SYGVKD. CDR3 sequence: CAIRAGVTEAFF. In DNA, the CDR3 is TGTGCCATCAGGGCAGGGGTGACTGAAGCTTTCTTT.

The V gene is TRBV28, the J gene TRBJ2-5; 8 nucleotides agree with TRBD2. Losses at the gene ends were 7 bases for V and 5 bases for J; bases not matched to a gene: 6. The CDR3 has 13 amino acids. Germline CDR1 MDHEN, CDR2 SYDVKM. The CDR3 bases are TGTGCCAGCACCGCAGCGGGAGACGAGACCCAGTACTTC. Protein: CASTAAGDETQYF.

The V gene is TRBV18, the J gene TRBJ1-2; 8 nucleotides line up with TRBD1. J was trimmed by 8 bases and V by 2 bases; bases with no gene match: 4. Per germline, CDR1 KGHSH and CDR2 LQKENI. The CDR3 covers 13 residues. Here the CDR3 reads CASSPGQGAGYTF. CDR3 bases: TGTGCCAGCTCACCAGGGCAGGGGGCCGGCTACACCTTC.

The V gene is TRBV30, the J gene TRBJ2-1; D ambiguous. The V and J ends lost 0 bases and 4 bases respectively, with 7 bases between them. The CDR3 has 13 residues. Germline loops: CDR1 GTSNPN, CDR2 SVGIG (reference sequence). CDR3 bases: TGTGCCTGGAGTGTAACCTCGTACAATGAGCAGTTCTTC. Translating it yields CAWSVTSYNEQFF.

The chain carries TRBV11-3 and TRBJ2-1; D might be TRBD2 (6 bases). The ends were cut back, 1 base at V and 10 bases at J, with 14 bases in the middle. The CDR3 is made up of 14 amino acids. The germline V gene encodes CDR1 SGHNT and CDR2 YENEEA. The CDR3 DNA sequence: TGTGCCAGCAGCTTAGCATCGGCGGGACTCGAGCAGTTCTTC. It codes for CASSLASAGLEQFF.

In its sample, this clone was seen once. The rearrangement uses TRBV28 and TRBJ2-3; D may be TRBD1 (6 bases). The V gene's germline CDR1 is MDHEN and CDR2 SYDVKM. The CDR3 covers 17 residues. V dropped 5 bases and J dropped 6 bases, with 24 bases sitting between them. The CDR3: CASSQPPTGTTVDTQYF. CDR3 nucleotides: TGTGCCAGCAGTCAACCCCCGACTGGGACAACTGTCGATACGCAGTATTTT.

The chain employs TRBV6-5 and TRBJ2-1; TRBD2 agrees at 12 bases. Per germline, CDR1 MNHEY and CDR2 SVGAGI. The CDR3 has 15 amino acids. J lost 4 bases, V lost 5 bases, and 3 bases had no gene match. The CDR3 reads CASSITSGRYNEQFF. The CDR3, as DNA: TGTGCCAGCAGTATCACTAGCGGGAGGTACAATGAGCAGTTCTTC.

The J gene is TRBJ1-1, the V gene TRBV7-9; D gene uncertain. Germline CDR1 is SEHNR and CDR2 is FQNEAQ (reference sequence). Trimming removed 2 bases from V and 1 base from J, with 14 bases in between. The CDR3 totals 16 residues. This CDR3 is CASSLTPPTANTEAFF. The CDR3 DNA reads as TGTGCCAGCAGCTTAACCCCCCCGACGGCGAACACTGAAGCTTTCTTT.

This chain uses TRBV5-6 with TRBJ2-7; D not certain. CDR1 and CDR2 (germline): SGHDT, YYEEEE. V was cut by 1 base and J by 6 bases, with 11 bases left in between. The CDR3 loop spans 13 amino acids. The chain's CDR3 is CASSLSQSGEQYV. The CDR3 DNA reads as TGTGCCAGCAGCTTGAGTCAATCGGGCGAGCAGTACGTC.

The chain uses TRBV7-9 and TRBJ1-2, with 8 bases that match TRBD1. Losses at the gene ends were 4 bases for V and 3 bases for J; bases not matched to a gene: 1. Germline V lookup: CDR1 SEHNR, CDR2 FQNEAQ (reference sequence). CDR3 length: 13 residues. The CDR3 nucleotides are TGTGCCAGCAGCTGGACAGGGCACTATGGCTACACCTTC. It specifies CASSWTGHYGYTF.

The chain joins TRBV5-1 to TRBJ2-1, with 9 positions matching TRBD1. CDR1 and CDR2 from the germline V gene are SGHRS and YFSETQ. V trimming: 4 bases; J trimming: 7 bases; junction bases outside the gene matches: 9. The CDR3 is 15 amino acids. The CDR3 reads CASSGTGTGWNEQFF. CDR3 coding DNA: TGCGCCAGCAGCGGAACCGGGACAGGGTGGAATGAGCAGTTCTTC.

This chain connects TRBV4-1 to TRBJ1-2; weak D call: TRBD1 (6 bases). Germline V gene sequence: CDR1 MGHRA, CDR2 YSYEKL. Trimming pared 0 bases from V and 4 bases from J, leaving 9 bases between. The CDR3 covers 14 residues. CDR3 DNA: TGCGCCAGCAGCCAAGAGGGACACACCTATGGCTACACCTTC. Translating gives CASSQEGHTYGYTF.

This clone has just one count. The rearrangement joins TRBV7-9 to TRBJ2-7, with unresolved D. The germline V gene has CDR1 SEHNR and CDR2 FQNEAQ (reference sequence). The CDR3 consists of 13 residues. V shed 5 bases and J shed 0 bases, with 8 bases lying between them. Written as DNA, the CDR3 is TGTGCCAGCAGCCCAACGGCCTCCTACGAGCAGTACTTC. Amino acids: CASSPTASYEQYF.

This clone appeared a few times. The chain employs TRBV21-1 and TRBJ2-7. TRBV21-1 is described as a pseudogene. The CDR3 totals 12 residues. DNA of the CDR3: TGTGCCAGCAGCAAAGCCCGATACGAGCAGTACGTC. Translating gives CASSKARYEQYV.

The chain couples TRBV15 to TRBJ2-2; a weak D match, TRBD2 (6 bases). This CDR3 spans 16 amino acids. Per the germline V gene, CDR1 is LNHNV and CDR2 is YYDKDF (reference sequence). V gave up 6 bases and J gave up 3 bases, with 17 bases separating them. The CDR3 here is CATRHAGRGHTGELFF. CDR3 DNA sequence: TGTGCCACCAGGCATGCGGGGCGGGGACACACCGGGGAGCTGTTTTTT.

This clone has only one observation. CDR3 DNA sequence: TGCGCCAGCAGCCATGGGACAGGGGCGGGAGGGGCCAACGTCCTGACTTTC. It encodes CASSHGTGAGGANVLTF. V gene TRBV5-1 combines with J gene TRBJ2-6; 10 nucleotides line up with TRBD1. CDR1 SGHRS and CDR2 YFSETQ come from the germline V gene. Trimming cost V 4 bases and J 4 bases; bases outside gene matches: 8. The CDR3 spans 17 residues.

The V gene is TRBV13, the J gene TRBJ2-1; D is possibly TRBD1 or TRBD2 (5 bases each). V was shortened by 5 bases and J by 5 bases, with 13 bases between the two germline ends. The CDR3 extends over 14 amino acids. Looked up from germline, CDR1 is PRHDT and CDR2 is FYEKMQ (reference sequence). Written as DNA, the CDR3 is TGTGCCAGCAGCCCCCCGGGGCAGGACAATGAGCAGTTCTTC. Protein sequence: CASSPPGQDNEQFF.

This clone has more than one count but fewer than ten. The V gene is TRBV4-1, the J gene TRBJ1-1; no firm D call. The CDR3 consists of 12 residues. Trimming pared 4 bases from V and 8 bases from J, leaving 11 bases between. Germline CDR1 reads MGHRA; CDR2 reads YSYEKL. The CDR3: CASSPLGREAFF. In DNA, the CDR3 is TGCGCCAGCAGCCCCCTCGGGAGGGAAGCTTTCTTT.

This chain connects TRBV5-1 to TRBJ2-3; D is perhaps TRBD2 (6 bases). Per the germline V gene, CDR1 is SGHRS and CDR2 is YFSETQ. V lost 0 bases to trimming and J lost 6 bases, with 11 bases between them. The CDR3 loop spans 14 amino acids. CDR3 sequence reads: CASSLERAGDTQYF. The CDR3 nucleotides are TGCGCCAGCAGCTTGGAACGCGCGGGGGATACGCAGTATTTT. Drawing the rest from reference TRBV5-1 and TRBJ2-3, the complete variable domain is KAGVTQTPRYLIKTRGQQVTLSCSPISGHRSVSWYQQTPGQGLQFLFEYFSETQRNKGNFPGRFSGRQFSNSRSEMNVSTLELGDSALYLCASSLERAGDTQYFGPGTRLTVL.

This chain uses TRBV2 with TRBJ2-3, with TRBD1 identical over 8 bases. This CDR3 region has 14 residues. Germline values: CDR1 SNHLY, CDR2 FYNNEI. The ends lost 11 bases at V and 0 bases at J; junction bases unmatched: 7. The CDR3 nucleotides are TGTGCCTGTACACAGGGGGGAAGCACAGATACGCAGTATTTT. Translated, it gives CACTQGGSTDTQYF.